This TCR beta chain stems from a study of blood T cell repertoires in COVID-19. In the original analysis: Estimation of nucleated cell counts relied on the amplification of reference gene primers. Some clones are missing from TCRdb's copy, which holds only in-frame ones; the method was immunoSEQ multiplex PCR. Clone size and V and J calls were adopted from that table, with D and trimming inferred from the DNA. The sample yields approximately 74,000 clones, 70% to 90% seen once. The length of the CDR3 is 11 residues. Per the germline V gene, CDR1 is SNHLY and CDR2 is FYNNEI. V gave up 7 bases and J gave up 5 bases, with 5 bases separating them.

V usage is TRBV2 and J usage is TRBJ2-2; D is unclear. Sequenced: peripheral blood. This sequence originates from a man between 65 and 85 years old with acute or convalescent COVID-19. CDR3 nucleotide sequence: TGTGCCAGCACTTCGACCGGGGAGCTGTTTTTT. It yields the protein CASTSTGELFF.